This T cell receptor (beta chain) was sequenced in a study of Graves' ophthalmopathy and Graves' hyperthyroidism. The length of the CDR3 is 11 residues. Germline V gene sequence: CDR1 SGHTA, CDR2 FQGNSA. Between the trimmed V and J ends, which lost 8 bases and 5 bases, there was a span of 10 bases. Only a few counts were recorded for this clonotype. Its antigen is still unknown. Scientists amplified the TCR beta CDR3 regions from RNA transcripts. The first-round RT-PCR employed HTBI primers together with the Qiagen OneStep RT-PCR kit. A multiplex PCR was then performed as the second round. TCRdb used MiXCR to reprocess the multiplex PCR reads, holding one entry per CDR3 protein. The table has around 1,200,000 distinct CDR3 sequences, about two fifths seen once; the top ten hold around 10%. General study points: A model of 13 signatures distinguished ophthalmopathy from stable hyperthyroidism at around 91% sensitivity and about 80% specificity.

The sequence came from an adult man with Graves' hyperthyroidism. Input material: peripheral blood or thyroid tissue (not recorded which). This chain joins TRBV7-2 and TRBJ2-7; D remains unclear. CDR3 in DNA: TGTGCCAGCGAGTGGTTCAACGAGCAGTACTTC. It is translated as CASEWFNEQYF.